Listed below are T cell receptor beta chains from one sample, sequenced in a study of CD8+ T cells in alopecia areata. Only in-frame clones appear in the TCRdb table, and some are missing; sequencing was by immunoSEQ multiplex PCR. The sample consists of 110,000 to 150,000 clones, 70% to 90% of them appearing once. The sequenced sample was CD8+ T cells sorted from blood, obtained at week 4, from a patient treated with tofacitinib. These receptors were taken from a human donor with alopecia areata. CDR3s include the opening cysteine and the closing phenylalanine or tryptophan. Clone size is shown for a subset of rows, as once, few, many or a class of expanded clone.

>TRBJ2-7|13|-|TRBV4-1
CASSQKKGREQYF
>TRBJ2-1|15|-|TRBV29-1
CSVELRDKHYNEQFF
>TRBJ2-2|14|-|TRBV6-6
CASSGTGATGELFF
>TRBJ2-1|15|once|TRBV14
CASSRAGLAYNEQFF
>TRBJ2-7|15|-|TRBV5-1
CASRSGTSGIYEQYF
>TRBJ2-7|13|-|TRBV30
CAWTQEGRYEQYF
>TRBJ2-1|11|-|TRBV14
CASSQGVEQFF
>TRBJ2-7|14|-|TRBV11-1
CASSAPGDFYEQYF
>TRBJ2-7|13|medium-sized|TRBV18
CASSHGSSYEQYF
>TRBJ2-2|13|few|TRBV4-1
CASRQGITGELFF
>TRBJ2-7|13|-|TRBV4-1
CASTSGDISEQYF
>TRBJ2-1|13|-|TRBV5-6
CASSLGSGGEQFF
>TRBJ2-1|13|once|TRBV29-1
CSVVRSSYNEQFF
>TRBJ2-1|15|-|TRBV2
CASSDVPNSYNEQFF
>TRBJ1-4|14|-|TRBV6-5
CASSYSGANEKLFF
>TRBJ2-1|14|-|TRBV6-5
CASSGQSSYNEQFF
>TRBJ2-4|15|-|TRBV7-8
CASSLVAAAKNIQYF
>TRBJ2-7|13|-|TRBV29-1
CSVRDRGTYEQYF
>TRBJ2-6|15|-|TRBV6-5
CASSSTPVGANVLTF
>TRBJ1-4|16|-|TRBV13
CASSHDPGQGNEKLFF
>TRBJ2-5|18|once|TRBV10-3
CAISEGTSGTDWQETQYF
>TRBJ2-7|14|-|TRBV5-4
CASSWEGLSYEQYF
>TRBJ2-4|16|-|TRBV5-1
CASSLFGTVISDIQYF
>-|11|-|TRBV29-1
CSVEDTYEQYF
>TRBJ1-1|15|-|TRBV6-5
CASSYPDMKNTEAFF
>TRBJ2-7|14|-|TRBV5-4
CASSYGGAGYEQYF
>TRBJ1-1|15|-|TRBV7-9
CASSQPGTLDTEAFF
>TRBJ1-3|15|-|TRBV11-2
CASSLGLGSGNTIYF
>TRBJ2-5|17|-|TRBV6-1
CASSEVWVAAPQETQYF
>TRBJ1-5|16|-|TRBV19
CASSTLTENSNQPQHF